These 27 T cell receptor beta chains originate from one sample sequenced in a study of cytomegalovirus exposure and HLA in healthy donors. A multiplex PCR was run with 60 Vbeta primers and 13 Jbeta primers. Measured with immunoSEQ multiplex PCR; TCRdb has only the in-frame clones, and not every one. The data hold more than 80,000 clones, with more than 50% observed a single time. The sequenced sample consisted of PBMCs. The receptors originated from a woman between 40 and 55 years old in good health and CMV-seropositive.

This clone was counted between two and nine times. The V gene is TRBV6-5, the J gene TRBJ2-7, with D perhaps matching TRBD2 (6 bases). CDR3 length: 13 residues. Trimming pared 0 bases from V and 6 bases from J, leaving 9 bases between. CDR1 and CDR2 from the germline V gene are MNHEY and SVGAGI. CDR3 DNA: TGTGCCAGCAGTTACTCGGAGGGCCGCGAGCAGTACTTC. Encoded protein: CASSYSEGREQYF.

This clone has just a few counts. This sequence joins TRBV23-1 and TRBJ1-1; D remains ambiguous. TRBV23-1 is given ORF status, its function remaining uncertain. The CDR3 spans 13 residues. With 11 bases removed from V and 5 bases from J, the gap between germline ends came to 18 bases. For the CDR3, the DNA is TGCGCCCGCGGTCCGGTATCCGGGACTGAAGCTTTCTTT. Protein sequence: CARGPVSGTEAFF.

A note on this clone: At one end, the junction sequence differs from germline, possibly due to a read error. The chain links TRBV6-4 to TRBJ2-7, with 8 bases aligning to TRBD2. Germline values: CDR1 MRHNA, CDR2 SNTAGT. The CDR3 has 14 amino acids. CDR3 sequence (DNA): TGTGCCACCTTAGTAGCGGGACCCCGGCGGGAGCGGTACTTC. This sequence encodes CATLVAGPRRERYF.

V gene TRBV5-4 combines with J gene TRBJ1-3; D is perhaps TRBD1 (6 bases). The CDR3 sequence is 14 residues long. Trimming took 4 bases from V and 2 from J, leaving 10 bases between them. The germline V gene has CDR1 SGHNT and CDR2 YYREEE (reference sequence). CDR3 amino acids: CASSDYRAGNTIYF. CDR3 bases: TGTGCCAGCAGCGACTACAGGGCTGGAAACACCATATATTTT.

The chain recombines TRBV6-1 with TRBJ2-5, with a tentative D call TRBD2 (5 bases). The CDR3 loop spans 15 amino acids. Trimming took off 2 bases at V and 7 bases at J, with 17 bases between the two ends. Looked up from germline, CDR1 is MNHNS and CDR2 is SASEGT. The CDR3 coding sequence is TGTGCCAGCAGTGAACTTACCATTGGGAGAGGGACCCAGTACTTC. This encodes CASSELTIGRGTQYF.

This clone was picked up a small number of times. The gene calls are TRBV18 and TRBJ2-7, with 7 positions matching TRBD1. Germline trimming cut 4 bases from V and 5 bases from J; bases unmatched to any gene: 5. CDR1 is KGHSH, CDR2 LQKENI, per germline. This CDR3 region has 13 residues. CDR3 coding DNA: TGTGCCAGCTCACTTAGACAGGGCGACGAGCAGTACTTC. The encoded protein is CASSLRQGDEQYF.

The rearrangement links TRBV9 to TRBJ2-2; the match to TRBD2 covers 10 bases. CDR1 and CDR2 from the germline V gene are SGDLS and YYNGEE. Trimming at V came to 6 bases and at J to 3 bases, leaving 5 bases not matched to a gene. The CDR3 runs to 15 residues. In nucleotides, the CDR3 is TGTGCCAGCAAAGCGGGAGGGGGCGACACCGGGGAGCTGTTTTTT. This sequence encodes CASKAGGGDTGELFF.

CDR3 loop: CASSYTGVDGYTF. CDR3 bases: TGTGCCAGCAGCTATACAGGGGTAGATGGCTACACCTTC. The J gene is TRBJ1-2, the V gene TRBV7-3, with 7 bases matching TRBD1. The junction had 5 bases not matched to a gene; V was cut back by 4 bases and J by 6 bases. The CDR3 runs 13 residues. Germline V gene data show CDR1 as SGHTA and CDR2 as FQGTGA.

The rearrangement joins TRBV5-4 to TRBJ2-1; D gene unclear. The CDR3 has 15 amino acids. The V end was cut by 0 bases, the J end by 0 bases, with 7 bases between. Germline V gene sequence: CDR1 SGHNT, CDR2 YYREEE (reference sequence). The DNA for the CDR3 is TGTGCCAGCAGCTTGGATCGGGTCTCCTACAATGAGCAGTTCTTC. Amino acid sequence: CASSLDRVSYNEQFF.

CDR3: CASSLGSGGRIGFSEKLFF. CDR3 DNA: TGTGCCAGCAGCTTAGGGTCGGGGGGAAGAATCGGGTTTTCGGAAAAACTGTTTTTT. This chain uses TRBV11-2 with TRBJ1-4; D perhaps matches TRBD1 (5 bases). This CDR3 has 19 amino acids. Trimming took off 1 base at V and 8 bases at J, with 26 bases between the two ends. Germline V gene lookup returns CDR1 SGHAT and CDR2 FQNNGV.

The chain uses TRBV2 and TRBJ2-3; 11 bases are shared with TRBD2. Germline values: CDR1 SNHLY, CDR2 FYNNEI. The CDR3 totals 15 residues. V lost 8 bases, J lost 4 bases, and 8 bases stayed unmatched. DNA for the CDR3: TGTGCCAGCGGAACTAGCGGGAGTGTTTCAGATACGCAGTATTTT. Its protein product is CASGTSGSVSDTQYF.

This clone ranks as medium-sized. The chain joins TRBV19 to TRBJ2-2, with D possibly matching TRBD2 (5 bases). The CDR3 length is 15 residues. V lost 4 bases to trimming and J lost 3 bases, with 12 bases between them. Germline V lookup: CDR1 LNHDA, CDR2 SQIVND (reference sequence). The CDR3 spells CASSTGSPYTGELFF. Written as DNA, the CDR3 is TGTGCCAGTAGTACGGGGTCACCGTACACCGGGGAGCTGTTTTTT.

The V and J genes are TRBV9 and TRBJ1-2; TRBD1 matches 7 bases. In germline, CDR1 is SGDLS, CDR2 YYNGEE. The J segment lost 5 bases and the V segment lost 5 bases, leaving 9 bases of the junction unmatched. CDR3 length: 14 amino acids. CDR3: CASSPRGSFYGYTF. CDR3 coding DNA: TGTGCCAGCAGTCCCAGGGGGTCCTTTTATGGCTACACCTTC. The whole variable domain, remainder taken from reference TRBV9 and TRBJ1-2, is DSGVTQTPKHLITATGQRVTLRCSPRSGDLSVYWYQQSLDQGLQFLIQYYNGEERAKGNILERFSAQQFPDLHSELNLSSLELGDSALYFCASSPRGSFYGYTFGSGTRLTVV.

CDR3 protein: CAWKNPTRESQHF. CDR3 coding DNA: TGTGCCTGGAAGAATCCCACCCGAGAGTCCCAGCATTTT. The chain combines TRBV30 with TRBJ1-5; D is ambiguous. The ends were cut back, 4 bases at V and 11 bases at J, with 18 bases in the middle. The CDR3 has 13 amino acids. Germline CDR1 reads GTSNPN; CDR2 reads SVGIG (reference sequence).

This sequence joins TRBV10-1 and TRBJ2-5; D uncertain. The CDR3 consists of 13 residues. CDR1 and CDR2 (germline): WNHNN, SYGVQD (reference sequence). V was shortened by 3 bases and J by 2 bases, with 7 bases between the two germline ends. In DNA, the CDR3 is TGCGCCAGCAGTGACTCTGCGCAAGAGACCCAGTACTTC. Translation gives CASSDSAQETQYF.

The chain has TRBV5-6 and TRBJ1-1, with 9 bases fitting TRBD1. The trim removed 0 bases at V and 5 bases at J, leaving 5 bases unmatched. The germline gives CDR1 SGHDT, CDR2 YYEEEE. There are 15 residues in the CDR3. CDR3 sequence: CASSLVRTGDTEAFF. The CDR3 coding sequence is TGTGCCAGCAGCTTGGTTAGGACAGGGGATACTGAAGCTTTCTTT.

This clone has only one observation. This chain links TRBV6-1 with TRBJ1-3; no clear D gene. Germline V lookup: CDR1 MNHNS, CDR2 SASEGT. The ends were cut back, 2 bases at V and 0 bases at J, with 14 bases in the middle. The CDR3 loop spans 17 amino acids. CDR3 residues: CASSERMRRVSGNTIYF. The CDR3 nucleotides read TGTGCCAGCAGTGAAAGGATGAGGAGGGTCTCTGGAAACACCATATATTTT.

The chain recombines TRBV7-9 with TRBJ2-2; the D gene is possibly TRBD2 (6 bases). The germline V gene encodes CDR1 SEHNR and CDR2 FQNEAQ (reference sequence). CDR3 size: 15 residues. V gave up 1 base and J gave up 4 bases, with 10 bases separating them. CDR3 residues: CASSLGVSGTGELFF. The CDR3 nucleotides read TGTGCCAGCAGCTTAGGGGTTAGCGGCACCGGGGAGCTGTTTTTT.

This chain connects TRBV5-6 to TRBJ2-1, with TRBD2 identical over 13 bases. CDR3 length: 16 amino acids. Germline CDR1 and CDR2: SGHDT and YYEEEE. With 4 bases clipped from V and 7 bases from J, the junction kept 8 bases outside the gene matches. CDR3 region: CASSLRTSGSRNEQFF. The CDR3 DNA sequence: TGTGCCAGCAGCCTAAGGACTAGCGGGAGTAGGAATGAGCAGTTCTTC.

J is TRBJ2-3 and V is TRBV7-9, with D possibly being TRBD1 (6 bases). Deletions cut 3 bases from V and 1 base from J, with 14 bases between. This CDR3 has 16 amino acids. Germline V gene lookup returns CDR1 SEHNR and CDR2 FQNEAQ (reference sequence). The CDR3 reads CASSFGQGIGTDTQYF. The CDR3 coding sequence is TGTGCCAGCAGCTTCGGGCAGGGGATAGGCACAGATACGCAGTATTTT. The variable domain in full, with the rest retrieved from reference TRBV7-9 and TRBJ2-3, is DTGVSQNPRHKITKRGQNVTFRCDPISEHNRLYWYRQTLGQGPEFLTYFQNEAQLEKSRLLSDRFSAERPKGSFSTLEIQRTEQGDSAMYLCASSFGQGIGTDTQYFGPGTRLTVL.

V and J are TRBV10-3 and TRBJ1-2, with D maybe TRBD1 (6 bases). The CDR3 runs to 14 residues. V was pared by 4 bases and J by 4 bases, with 13 bases between. Per germline, CDR1 ENHRY and CDR2 SYGVKD. The CDR3 reads CAISGDRKGYGYTF. The CDR3 DNA is TGTGCCATCAGTGGAGACAGGAAAGGCTATGGCTACACCTTC.

In this sample, this clone turned up once. This chain links TRBV11-2 with TRBJ1-2; unclear D gene. From germline, CDR1 is SGHAT and CDR2 FQNNGV. V was pared by 1 base and J by 8 bases, with 14 bases between. The CDR3 covers 14 residues. This CDR3 is CASSLAAQRVGYTF. CDR3 DNA sequence: TGTGCCAGCAGCTTAGCGGCACAGAGGGTCGGCTACACCTTC. The full variable domain, rest sourced from reference TRBV11-2 and TRBJ1-2, is EAGVAQSPRYKIIEKRQSVAFWCNPISGHATLYWYQQILGQGPKLLIQFQNNGVVDDSQLPKDRFSAERLKGVDSTLKIQPAKLEDSAVYLCASSLAAQRVGYTFGSGTRLTVV.

This rearrangement joins TRBV7-8 to TRBJ2-2; D might be TRBD1 (5 bases). Trimming stripped 1 base from V and 6 bases from J, with 18 bases between. Per germline, CDR1 SGHVS and CDR2 FQNEAQ. CDR3 length: 17 amino acids. Here the CDR3 reads CASSLDVAGLFAGELFF. The CDR3 DNA is TGTGCCAGCAGCTTAGATGTTGCAGGGCTTTTCGCCGGGGAGCTGTTTTTT.

The chain carries TRBV9 and TRBJ1-1; D is perhaps TRBD1 (5 bases). CDR1 and CDR2 from the germline V gene are SGDLS and YYNGEE. Trimming took off 0 bases at V and 11 bases at J, with 17 bases between the two ends. The CDR3 loop spans 14 amino acids. The CDR3 sequence is CASSVAPRGDRAFF. CDR3 nucleotides: TGTGCCAGCAGCGTAGCTCCCCGGGGGGATAGGGCTTTCTTT.

The rearrangement uses TRBV5-1 and TRBJ2-2; 9 positions agree with TRBD2. This CDR3 comprises 16 residues. With V trimmed by 1 base and J by 7 bases, 8 bases remained unmatched. The germline V gene has CDR1 SGHRS and CDR2 YFSETQ. As DNA, the CDR3 is TGCGCCAGCAGCTTGAGGAGCGGGAGGCTTGGCGGGGAGCTGTTTTTT. Amino acids: CASSLRSGRLGGELFF.

J is TRBJ2-5 and V is TRBV5-1, with TRBD1 matching 7 bases. The CDR3 is made up of 15 amino acids. V lost 4 bases, J lost 5 bases, and 11 bases stayed unmatched. The germline gives CDR1 SGHRS, CDR2 YFSETQ. CDR3 loop: CASSPGDRDRETQYF. As DNA, the CDR3 is TGCGCCAGCAGCCCCGGCGACAGGGACCGGGAGACCCAGTACTTC.

This clone has more than one count but fewer than ten. The gene calls are TRBV7-8 and TRBJ2-5; the match to TRBD1 covers 7 bases. CDR3 length: 15 residues. V gave up 4 bases and J gave up 2 bases; unmatched junction bases: 7. The germline V gene has CDR1 SGHVS and CDR2 FQNEAQ. The CDR3: CASSSRTGGQETQYF. CDR3 bases: TGTGCCAGCAGCTCCCGGACAGGAGGACAAGAGACCCAGTACTTC.